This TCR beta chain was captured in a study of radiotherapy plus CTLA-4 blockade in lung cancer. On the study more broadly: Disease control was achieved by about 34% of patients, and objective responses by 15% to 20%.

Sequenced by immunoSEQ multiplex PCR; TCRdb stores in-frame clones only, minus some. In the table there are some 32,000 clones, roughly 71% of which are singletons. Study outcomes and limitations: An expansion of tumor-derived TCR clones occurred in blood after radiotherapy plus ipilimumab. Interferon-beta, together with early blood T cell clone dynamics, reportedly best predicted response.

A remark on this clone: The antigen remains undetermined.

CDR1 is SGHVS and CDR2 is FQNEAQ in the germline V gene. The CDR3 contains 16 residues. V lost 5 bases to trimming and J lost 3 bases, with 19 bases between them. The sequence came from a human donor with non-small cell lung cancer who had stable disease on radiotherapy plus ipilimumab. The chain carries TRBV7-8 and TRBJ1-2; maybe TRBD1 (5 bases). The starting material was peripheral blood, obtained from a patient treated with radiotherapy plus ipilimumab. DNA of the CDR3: TGTGCCAGCAGCCGCACCGCAACGCAGGGTCACTATGGCTACACCTTC. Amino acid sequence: CASSRTATQGHYGYTF.